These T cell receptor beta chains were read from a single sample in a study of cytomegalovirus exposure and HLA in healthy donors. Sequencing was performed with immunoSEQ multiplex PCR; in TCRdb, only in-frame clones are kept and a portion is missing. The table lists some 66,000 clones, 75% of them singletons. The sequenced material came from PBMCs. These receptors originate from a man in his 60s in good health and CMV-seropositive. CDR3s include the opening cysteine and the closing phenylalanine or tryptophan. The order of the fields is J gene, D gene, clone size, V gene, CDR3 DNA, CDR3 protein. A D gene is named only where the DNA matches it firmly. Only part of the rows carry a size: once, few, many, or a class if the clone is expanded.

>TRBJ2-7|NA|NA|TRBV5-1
TGCGCCAGCAGCTCCGAATGGAGTGTAGGGGGGGGCTACGAGCAGTACTTC
CASSSEWSVGGGYEQYF
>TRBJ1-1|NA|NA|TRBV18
TGTGCCAGCTCACCTGGGGCTGTGAACACTGAAGCTTTCTTT
CASSPGAVNTEAFF
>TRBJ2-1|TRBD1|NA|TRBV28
TGTGCCAGCAGGTGGGGACAGGGCTCCTACAATGAGCAGTTCTTC
CASRWGQGSYNEQFF
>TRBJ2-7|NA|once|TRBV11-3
TGTGCCAGCAGCTTCAAACCTGCAGGCTACGAGCAGTACTTC
CASSFKPAGYEQYF
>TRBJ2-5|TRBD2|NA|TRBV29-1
TGCAGCGTTGGGGGAGGGCCAGAGACCCAGTACTTC
CSVGGGPETQYF
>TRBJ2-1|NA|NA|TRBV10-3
NA
CAISESTPRDFRGVFNEQFF
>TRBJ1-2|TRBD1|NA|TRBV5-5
TGTGCCTGCACCCCAGGGACAGGGATTGGAAAGGACTATGGCTACACCTTC
CACTPGTGIGKDYGYTF
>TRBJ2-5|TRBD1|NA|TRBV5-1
TGCGCCAGCAGCCGGCAGACAGGGGGACAAGAGACCCAGTACTTC
CASSRQTGGQETQYF
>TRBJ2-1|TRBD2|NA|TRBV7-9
TGTGCCAGCAGCCCCGGGACTAGCACCTTTAGCTCCTACAATGAGCAGTTCTTC
CASSPGTSTFSSYNEQFF
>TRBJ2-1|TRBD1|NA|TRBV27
TGTGCCAGCAGTTGGGGGACAGGGGGCTTCAATGAGCAGTTCTTC
CASSWGTGGFNEQFF
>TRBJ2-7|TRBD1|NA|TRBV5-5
TGTGCCAGCAGCTTGGTCCGGGACAGCCCCTACGAGCAGTACTTC
CASSLVRDSPYEQYF
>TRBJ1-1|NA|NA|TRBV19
TGTGCCAGTAGTATGGCCTGGGCACCAGAGAACACTGAAGCTTTCTTT
CASSMAWAPENTEAFF
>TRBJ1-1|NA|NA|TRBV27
TGTGCCAGCAGTTTCGGGGTAGGGAACACTGAAGCTTTCTTT
CASSFGVGNTEAFF
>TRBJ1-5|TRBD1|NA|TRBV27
TGTGCCAGCAGTTTACAGGGGGAAAATCAGCCCCAGCATTTT
CASSLQGENQPQHF
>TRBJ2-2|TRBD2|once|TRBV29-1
TGCAGCGTGCCTGGTGGGACTAGCGGGTCCACCGGGGAGCTGTTTTTT
CSVPGGTSGSTGELFF
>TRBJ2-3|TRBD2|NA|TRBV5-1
TGCGTCAGCAGCGGACTAGATAGCACAGATACGCAGTATTTT
CVSSGLDSTDTQYF
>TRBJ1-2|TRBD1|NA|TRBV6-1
TGTGCCAGCAGTCTACCGACAGGGAACTATGGCTACACCTTC
CASSLPTGNYGYTF
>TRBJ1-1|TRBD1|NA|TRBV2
TGTGCCAGCGGACAGGGACCAAACACTGAAGCTTTCTTT
CASGQGPNTEAFF
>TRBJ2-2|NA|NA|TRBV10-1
TGCGCCAGCAGTGAGTCAGGAGCGAACACCGGGGAGCTGTTTTTT
CASSESGANTGELFF
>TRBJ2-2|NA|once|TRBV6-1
TGTGCCAGCAGTGAACAGGGTAGGACCGGGGAGCTGTTTTTT
CASSEQGRTGELFF
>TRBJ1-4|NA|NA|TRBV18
TGTGCCAGCTCGCGTTGTCAGGTGGGTAATGAAAAACTGTTTTTT
CASSRCQVGNEKLFF
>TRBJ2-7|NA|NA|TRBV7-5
TGTGCCCGAAGCTTGAACACCCTGCGGGCCATCCACGAGCAGTACTTC
CARSLNTLRAIHEQYF
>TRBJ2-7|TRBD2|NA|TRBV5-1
TGCGCCAGCAGCTTTCGACTAGCGGGGGGATACTCCTACGAGCAGTACTTC
CASSFRLAGGYSYEQYF
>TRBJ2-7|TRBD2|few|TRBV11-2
TGTGCCAGCAGCGTGACTAGCTCGGGATACGAGCAGTACTTC
CASSVTSSGYEQYF
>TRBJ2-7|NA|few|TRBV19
TGTGCCAGTAGTATGAAACTTTTCTACGAGCAGTACTTC
CASSMKLFYEQYF
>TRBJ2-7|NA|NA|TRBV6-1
TGTGCCAGCAGGGCCCCTAGGGGGACGGGGGAGCAGTACTTC
CASRAPRGTGEQYF
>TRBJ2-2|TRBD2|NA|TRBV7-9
TGTGCCAGCAGCTTCTACCCTTCGGGAGGGCCGAACACCGGGGAGCTGTTTTTT
CASSFYPSGGPNTGELFF
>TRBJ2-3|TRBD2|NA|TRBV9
TGTGCCAGCAGCGTAGAGGCGGGAGGATCAGATACGCAGTATTTT
CASSVEAGGSDTQYF
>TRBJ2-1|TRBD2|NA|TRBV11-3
TGTGCCAGCAGCCATTCTAGCGGGAGGGGTTCTGAGCAGTTCTTC
CASSHSSGRGSEQFF
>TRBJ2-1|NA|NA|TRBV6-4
TGTGCCAGCAGTGACGGCGGCTCCTACAATGAGCAGTTCTTC
CASSDGGSYNEQFF
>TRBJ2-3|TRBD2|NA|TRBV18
TGTGCCAGCCGACTAGCGGGGGCCTCTAGCACAGATACGCAGTATTTT
CASRLAGASSTDTQYF
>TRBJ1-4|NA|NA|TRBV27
TGTGCCAGCAGTCCCTCCCCAGGATCTCTCAATGAAAAACTGTTTTTT
CASSPSPGSLNEKLFF
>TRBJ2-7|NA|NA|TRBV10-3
TGTGCCATCAGTGACGGGATCTCCTACGAGCAGTACTTC
CAISDGISYEQYF
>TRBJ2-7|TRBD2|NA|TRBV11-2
TGTGCCAGCAGCCCCACTAGCGGGAGTGCCTACGAGCAGTACTTC
CASSPTSGSAYEQYF
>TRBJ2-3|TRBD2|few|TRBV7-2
TGTGCCAGCAGCCCTCAAGCGGGGGGGCCGGATACGCAGTATTTT
CASSPQAGGPDTQYF
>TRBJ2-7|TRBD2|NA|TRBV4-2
TGTGCCAGCAGCCAAGATGCGGGGGGCCTCTCCTACGAGCAGTACTTC
CASSQDAGGLSYEQYF
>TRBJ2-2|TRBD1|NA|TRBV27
TGTGCCAGCAGTTTATCGGGACAGCTGAACACCGGGGAGCTGTTTTTT
CASSLSGQLNTGELFF
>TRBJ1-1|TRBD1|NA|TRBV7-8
TGTGCCAGCAGCTTCTGGGCCGGGACAGGGGGGAACACTGAAGCTTTCTTT
CASSFWAGTGGNTEAFF